A selection of T cell receptor beta chains follows, all from one sample in a study of CD8 T cells in Susac syndrome. MiXCR was run by TCRdb on the immunoSEQ multiplex PCR reads, yielding one entry per CDR3 protein. There are approximately 170,000 distinct CDR3 sequences in the sample; about 91% occur only once, and around 0.079% lies in the top ten. Sequencing input: CD4+ T cells from PBMCs. These receptors all come from a human donor in good health. CDR3s include the opening cysteine and the closing phenylalanine or tryptophan. A D gene is named only where the DNA matches it firmly.

D: TRBD1; J: TRBJ2-7; V: TRBV7-2; DNA: TGTGCCAGCAGCGCCTACAGGGGACGCTCCTACGAGCAGTACTTC; CDR3: CASSAYRGRSYEQYF
D: TRBD1; J: TRBJ2-3; V: TRBV6-1; DNA: TGTGCCAGCAGTCCGCGGACAGGGGGCACAGATACGCAGTATTTT; CDR3: CASSPRTGGTDTQYF
D: TRBD2; J: TRBJ2-1; V: TRBV5-4; DNA: TGTGCCAGCAGCTTCGGACTAGCGGGCTACAATGAGCAGTTCTTC; CDR3: CASSFGLAGYNEQFF
D: .; J: TRBJ1-1; V: TRBV7-9; DNA: TGTGCCAGCAGCTTAGATAAGGTCACTGAAGCTTTCTTT; CDR3: CASSLDKVTEAFF
D: .; J: TRBJ1-1; V: TRBV11-3; DNA: TGTGCCAGCAGCCCGGACAGCCAGAAGAACACTGAAGCTTTCTTT; CDR3: CASSPDSQKNTEAFF
D: .; J: TRBJ2-5; V: TRBV7-2; DNA: TGTGCCAGCAGCTTTACCCCCAATGAGGTGCAGTCCGCCCAGTACTTC; CDR3: CASSFTPNEVQSAQYF
D: .; J: TRBJ2-2; V: TRBV20-1; DNA: TGCAGTGCTAGAGATTCAGGGAAGAGTTGGGACACCGGGGAGCTGTTTTTT; CDR3: CSARDSGKSWDTGELFF
D: TRBD2; J: TRBJ2-5; V: TRBV28; DNA: TGTGCCAGCAGCCAACCGGGACTAGCGGGAGGTGGGGAGACCCAGTACTTC; CDR3: CASSQPGLAGGGETQYF
D: .; J: TRBJ1-1; V: TRBV30; DNA: TGTGCCTGGAGTGTGCCAGGGAACACTGAAGCTTTCTTT; CDR3: CAWSVPGNTEAFF
D: TRBD2; J: TRBJ2-5; V: TRBV4-3; DNA: TGCGCCAGCAGCCAAGATTTAGCGGGGGGCAGGGAGACCCAGTACTTC; CDR3: CASSQDLAGGRETQYF
D: .; J: TRBJ2-7; V: TRBV2; DNA: TGTGCCAGCAGTGAAGCGGGACTTCCTTACGAGCAGTACTTC; CDR3: CASSEAGLPYEQYF
D: TRBD1; J: TRBJ2-7; V: TRBV12-3/TRBV12-4; DNA: TGTGCCAGCAGTTTCATAGGACAGGGATCCTACGAGCAGTACTTC; CDR3: CASSFIGQGSYEQYF